These 27 T cell receptor beta chains came from one sample sequenced in a study of regulatory T cells in long-lasting Graves disease. The authors built TCR beta libraries using iRepertoire HTBI primers and Arm-PCR of CDR3 regions. A single record per CDR3 protein comes from TCRdb applying MiXCR to the multiplex PCR reads. The sample contains 350,000 to 500,000 distinct CDR3 sequences, 12% to 15% of which appear only once. The time point is: newly diagnosed GD, antithyroid drugs for less than 3 months. The authors made the TCR library using RNA they extracted from PBMCs. These data were likewise used in another study, on T cells in Graves' hyperthyroidism and ophthalmopathy.

The sequences come from peripheral blood mononuclear cells (PBMCs), collected at new diagnosis, from a patient treated with antithyroid drugs. The source is a woman aged 45 to 65 with Graves disease.

Comments on this clonotype: A much larger clone sits a single nucleotide away, making a read error possible. V and J are TRBV5-1 and TRBJ1-1, with D possibly matching TRBD1 (5 bases). The CDR3 consists of 16 residues. Germline V lookup: CDR1 SGHRS, CDR2 YFSETQ. The DNA for the CDR3 is TGCGCCAGCAGCTTGGAGCCGACCCAGGGTGACACTGAAGCTTGCTTT. Amino acid sequence: CASSLEPTQGDTEACF.

This clonotype showed up many times. The chain combines TRBV28 with TRBJ1-5; D is unclear. CDR1 is MDHEN and CDR2 is SYDVKM in the germline V gene. V lost 8 bases, J lost 6 bases, and 17 bases lay in between. The CDR3 is 14 residues long. Here the CDR3 reads CASQSRVQTQPQHF. In DNA, the CDR3 is TGTGCCAGCCAATCGAGGGTACAAACTCAGCCCCAGCATTTT. Full variable domain (remainder filled in from reference TRBV28 and TRBJ1-5): DVKVTQSSRYLVKRTGEKVFLECVQDMDHENMFWYRQDPGLGLRLIYFSYDVKMKEKGDIPEGYSVSREKKERFSLILESASTNQTSMYLCASQSRVQTQPQHFGDGTRLSIL.

Comment on this clonotype: One base separates it from a far larger clone, so it is likely a read error. This rearrangement joins TRBV27 to TRBJ2-7, with unresolved D. CDR1 MNHEY and CDR2 SMNVEV come from the germline V gene (reference sequence). V was clipped by 5 bases and J by 7 bases, with 9 bases between them. CDR3 length equals 11 residues. CDR3 amino acids: CASSDSREQYF. CDR3 sequence (DNA): TGTGCCAGCAGTGATAGCCGGGAGCAGTACTTC.

This chain uses TRBV5-1 with TRBJ1-3; D is undetermined. The CDR3 loop spans 15 amino acids. V was trimmed by 4 bases and J by 0 bases, leaving 11 bases between them. Germline-derived CDR1 and CDR2 are SGHRS and YFSETQ. CDR3 bases: TGCGCCAGCAGCCCACCCGACCCCTCTGGAAACACCATATATTTT. Its translation: CASSPPDPSGNTIYF.

This clonotype has at least ten counts. The chain has TRBV7-2 and TRBJ2-1; TRBD2 aligns across 11 bases. There are 18 residues in the CDR3. Germline CDR1 is SGHTA and CDR2 is FQGNSA. The J segment lost 5 bases and the V segment lost 2 bases, leaving 11 bases of the junction unmatched. The CDR3 region is CASSLYASGRPTNNEQFF. DNA of the CDR3: TGTGCCAGCAGCTTATATGCTAGCGGGAGGCCCACTAACAATGAGCAGTTCTTC.

In this sample, this clonotype turned up a few times. This chain connects TRBV5-1 to TRBJ1-1, with D tentatively TRBD1 (5 bases). The CDR3 totals 14 residues. Germline CDR1 is SGHRS and CDR2 is YFSETQ. Deletions cut 0 bases from V and 1 base from J, with 7 bases between. In DNA, the CDR3 is TGCGCCAGCAGCTTGGTAGGGGAGAACACTGAAGCTTTCTTT. Protein: CASSLVGENTEAFF. Full variable domain (remainder filled in from reference TRBV5-1 and TRBJ1-1): KAGVTQTPRYLIKTRGQQVTLSCSPISGHRSVSWYQQTPGQGLQFLFEYFSETQRNKGNFPGRFSGRQFSNSRSEMNVSTLELGDSALYLCASSLVGENTEAFFGQGTRLTVV.

The chain recombines TRBV20-1 with TRBJ2-1; no firm D call. V dropped 4 bases and J dropped 2 bases, with 18 bases sitting between them. The CDR3 spans 16 residues. CDR1 is DFQATT and CDR2 is SNEGSKA in the germline V gene (reference sequence). This CDR3 is CSAIVGQELAYNEQFF. In nucleotides, the CDR3 is TGCAGTGCTATTGTCGGTCAGGAATTAGCCTACAATGAGCAGTTCTTC.

The genes are TRBV27 and TRBJ1-6; 7 bases are shared with TRBD1. The CDR3 spans 15 residues. The V segment lost 3 bases and the J segment 8 bases; nucleotides outside the gene matches: 7. Per the germline V gene, CDR1 is MNHEY and CDR2 is SMNVEV (reference sequence). CDR3 coding DNA: TGTGCCAGCAGTTTTTGGGCTACAGGGGATTCACCCCTCCACTTT. It yields the protein CASSFWATGDSPLHF.

In its sample, this clonotype was seen a few times. V is TRBV5-4 and J is TRBJ2-3; 8 bases map to TRBD1. Trimming cost V 0 bases and J 1 base; bases outside gene matches: 7. The CDR3 runs 17 residues. In germline, CDR1 is SGHNT, CDR2 YYREEE (reference sequence). CDR3 amino acids: CASSLVVLGQGTDTQYF. CDR3 coding DNA: TGTGCCAGCAGCTTGGTCGTATTGGGACAGGGCACAGATACGCAGTATTTT. Full variable domain (outside the CDR3, taken from reference TRBV5-4 and TRBJ2-3): ETGVTQSPTHLIKTRGQQVTLRCSSQSGHNTVSWYQQALGQGPQFIFQYYREEENGRGNFPPRFSGLQFPNYSSELNVNALELDDSALYLCASSLVVLGQGTDTQYFGPGTRLTVL.

The J gene is TRBJ1-5, the V gene TRBV6-1, with D perhaps TRBD1 (5 bases). Germline CDR1 is MNHNS and CDR2 is SASEGT. The CDR3 consists of 13 residues. With 6 bases removed from V and 6 bases from J, the gap between germline ends came to 12 bases. CDR3 sequence reads: CASRGGRAQPQHF. DNA for the CDR3: TGTGCCAGCAGGGGGGGGAGGGCTCAGCCCCAGCATTTT.

This clonotype was seen at least ten times. The V call is TRBV7-9, the J call TRBJ2-7, with D maybe TRBD2 (6 bases). This CDR3 spans 14 amino acids. The ends were cut back, 2 bases at V and 5 bases at J, with 13 bases in the middle. Germline lookup yields CDR1 SEHNR and CDR2 FQNEAQ (reference sequence). DNA for the CDR3: TGTGCCAGCAGCTTATCACTAGCTCCCCACGAGCAGTACTTC. Residues: CASSLSLAPHEQYF.

The V gene is TRBV2, the J gene TRBJ1-2; 7 bases agree with TRBD1. CDR1 is SNHLY and CDR2 is FYNNEI in the germline V gene. This CDR3 has 12 residues. The V segment lost 4 bases and the J segment 8 bases; nucleotides outside the gene matches: 4. The CDR3 loop is CASSGDRVGYTF. The CDR3 DNA sequence: TGTGCCAGCAGTGGCGACAGGGTCGGCTACACCTTC.

The chain joins TRBV6-2 or TRBV6-3 to TRBJ2-6, with no clear D. The ends were cut back, 7 bases at V and 4 bases at J, with 8 bases in the middle. This CDR3 has 13 amino acids. Germline CDR1 reads MNHEY; CDR2 reads SVGEGT. CDR3 sequence reads: CASKGGGANVLTF. The DNA of the CDR3 is TGTGCCAGCAAGGGCGGAGGGGCCAACGTCCTGACTTTC.

At least ten counts were recorded for this clonotype. J is TRBJ2-5 and V is TRBV12-3 or TRBV12-4; tentatively, D is TRBD2 (5 bases). Trimming removed 5 bases at V and 0 bases at J, with 13 bases between. The CDR3 covers 15 residues. The CDR3: CASSVTTGNQETQYF. The CDR3 DNA follows: TGTGCCAGCAGTGTCACAACCGGGAACCAAGAGACCCAGTACTTC.

This clonotype has a count of ten or more. J is TRBJ2-3 and V is TRBV5-1; 10 nucleotides align to TRBD2. J gave up 3 bases and V 1 base, and 2 bases lay outside the gene matches. Looked up from germline, CDR1 is SGHRS and CDR2 is YFSETQ. This CDR3 is 15 amino acids long. CDR3 sequence: CASSLSLAGTDTQYF. CDR3 coding DNA: TGCGCCAGCAGCTTGTCACTAGCGGGGACAGATACGCAGTATTTT.

This clonotype was counted only a few times. The genes are TRBV7-9 and TRBJ2-1; 9 bases are shared with TRBD2. Germline lookup yields CDR1 SEHNR and CDR2 FQNEAQ (reference sequence). The V and J ends lost 5 bases and 7 bases, in that order; junction bases with no gene match: 24. The CDR3 extends over 20 amino acids. The chain's CDR3 is CASSLRRGALAGGPRNEQFF. The CDR3 DNA reads TGTGCCAGCAGCCTAAGAAGGGGGGCGCTGGCGGGAGGGCCGAGGAATGAGCAGTTCTTC.

On this clonotype itself: It may be a read error: a sequence one base away is much more abundant. The rearrangement uses TRBV30 and TRBJ2-2, with D tentatively TRBD2 (5 bases). This CDR3 contains 13 residues. The germline CDR1 and CDR2 sequences are GTSNPN and SVGIG (reference sequence). Written as DNA, the CDR3 is TGTGCCTGGAGTGTTGAGCGGACCGGGGAGCTGGTTTTT. This gives the protein CAWSVERTGELVF.

The sample holds many counts of this clonotype. CDR3 sequence reads: CASSWFTGTQETQYF. CDR3 in DNA: TGTGCCAGCAGCTGGTTTACGGGAACACAAGAGACCCAGTACTTC. V and J are TRBV11-2 and TRBJ2-5; possibly TRBD2 for D (5 bases). The germline V gene encodes CDR1 SGHAT and CDR2 FQNNGV. Trimming shortened V by 4 bases and J by 2 bases, and 14 bases separated the two germline ends. The CDR3 sequence is 15 residues long. Full variable domain (outside the CDR3, taken from reference TRBV11-2 and TRBJ2-5): EAGVAQSPRYKIIEKRQSVAFWCNPISGHATLYWYQQILGQGPKLLIQFQNNGVVDDSQLPKDRFSAERLKGVDSTLKIQPAKLEDSAVYLCASSWFTGTQETQYFGPGTRLLVL.

This clonotype has more than one count but fewer than ten. A much larger clone differs from this one at a single base, so this may be a read error. Lacking the conserved final phenylalanine or tryptophan, this CDR3 likely reflects a read error. The rearrangement joins TRBV28 to TRBJ1-1; maybe TRBD1 (5 bases). From germline, CDR1 is MDHEN and CDR2 SYDVKM. The germline V and J ends were trimmed by 3 bases and 4 bases, with 18 bases remaining between them. The CDR3 is 16 amino acids. The CDR3 loop reads CASSLGVRGWATEAFL. For the CDR3, the DNA is TGTGCCAGCAGTTTGGGGGTGCGGGGGTGGGCCACTGAAGCTTTCCTT.

J is TRBJ2-2 and V is TRBV9, with D possibly TRBD1 on 6 matching bases. Per the germline V gene, CDR1 is SGDLS and CDR2 is YYNGEE. V dropped 0 bases and J dropped 3 bases, with 9 bases sitting between them. The CDR3 length is 15 residues. CDR3 loop: CASSVDWGHTGELFF. The DNA for the CDR3 is TGTGCCAGCAGCGTAGATTGGGGGCACACCGGGGAGCTGTTTTTT.

This clonotype was observed at least ten times. The chain is built from TRBV27 and TRBJ2-1; 9 bases line up with TRBD2. The germline CDR1 and CDR2 sequences are MNHEY and SMNVEV (reference sequence). V gave up 4 bases and J gave up 9 bases; unmatched junction bases: 13. The CDR3 consists of 16 residues. The CDR3 DNA sequence: TGTGCCAGCAGTTCGCCACTGCGGGAGGGCTCCTGTGAGCAGTTCTTC. Translation: CASSSPLREGSCEQFF.

This clonotype came up many times. The V and J genes are TRBV6-5 and TRBJ2-7, with D possibly TRBD2 on 5 matching bases. Germline V gives CDR1 MNHEY, CDR2 SVGAGI. The CDR3 runs 18 residues. With 0 bases removed from V and 3 bases from J, the gap between germline ends came to 21 bases. CDR3 sequence reads: CASSYSRVAPLRVYEQYF. The CDR3 nucleotides are TGTGCCAGCAGTTACTCGAGGGTAGCGCCTCTGAGGGTCTACGAGCAGTACTTC.

Only a few counts were recorded for this clonotype. The chain links TRBV6-5 to TRBJ1-3; 8 positions match TRBD1. This CDR3 is 15 amino acids long. V trimming: 1 base; J trimming: 1 base; junction bases outside the gene matches: 0. The germline V gene has CDR1 MNHEY and CDR2 SVGAGI. CDR3 sequence (DNA): TGTGCCAGCAGTTACTGGACAGGGTCTGGAAACACCATATATTTT. Amino acids: CASSYWTGSGNTIYF.

The chain has TRBV28 and TRBJ1-5, with a tentative D call TRBD1 (6 bases). There are 14 residues in the CDR3. Between the trimmed V and J ends, which lost 8 bases and 5 bases, there was a span of 16 bases. Germline lookup yields CDR1 MDHEN and CDR2 SYDVKM. In DNA, the CDR3 is TGTGCCAGCTCGGACAGCCGAGGGGATCAGCCCCAGCATTTT. This encodes CASSDSRGDQPQHF. Based on the CDR3 plus reference TRBV28 and TRBJ1-5, the full variable domain is DVKVTQSSRYLVKRTGEKVFLECVQDMDHENMFWYRQDPGLGLRLIYFSYDVKMKEKGDIPEGYSVSREKKERFSLILESASTNQTSMYLCASSDSRGDQPQHFGDGTRLSIL.

At least ten counts were recorded for this clonotype. V gene TRBV7-2 combines with J gene TRBJ2-3, with D perhaps matching TRBD2 (6 bases). The CDR3 has 13 residues. V shed 2 bases and J shed 6 bases, with 9 bases lying between them. CDR1 is SGHTA and CDR2 is FQGNSA in the germline V gene. The CDR3 spells CASSLSGVDTQYF. CDR3 sequence (DNA): TGTGCCAGCAGCTTATCGGGAGTGGATACGCAGTATTTT.

This clonotype turned up a few times. This chain uses TRBV29-1 with TRBJ1-1, with 8 bases aligning to TRBD1. The CDR3 runs 13 residues. Unmatched junction bases numbered 8, after V lost 7 bases and J lost 4 bases. In germline, CDR1 is SQVTM, CDR2 ANQGSEA. The CDR3 coding sequence is TGCAGCGGATACAGGGGGGGGAGCACTGAAGCTTTCTTT. Translation gives CSGYRGGSTEAFF. Complete variable domain (other parts from reference TRBV29-1 and TRBJ1-1): SAVISQKPSRDICQRGTSLTIQCQVDSQVTMMFWYRQQPGQSLTLIATANQGSEATYESGFVIDKFPISRPNLTFSTLTVSNMSPEDSSIYLCSGYRGGSTEAFFGQGTRLTVV.

This clonotype was seen only once. The chain joins TRBV19 to TRBJ1-4; D not certain. Trimming took off 6 bases at V and 5 bases at J, with 4 bases between the two ends. The CDR3 totals 11 residues. CDR1 is LNHDA and CDR2 is SQIVND in the germline V gene (reference sequence). This chain's CDR3 is CASRINEKLFF. The CDR3 bases are TGTGCCAGTAGGATCAATGAAAAACTGTTTTTT. Complete variable domain (other parts from reference TRBV19 and TRBJ1-4): DGGITQSPKYLFRKEGQNVTLSCEQNLNHDAMYWYRQDPGQGLRLIYYSQIVNDFQKGDIAEGYSVSREKKESFPLTVTSAQKNPTAFYLCASRINEKLFFGSGTQLSVL.